What follows describes a single T cell receptor (beta chain). The target antigen is unknown. Unmatched junction bases numbered 9, after V lost 3 bases and J lost 4 bases. CDR3 length: 16 amino acids. The germline CDR1 and CDR2 sequences are LNHNV and YYDKDF (reference sequence). These data originate in a study of graft-versus-host responses after intestinal transplantation. On the study more broadly: Multivisceral, liver-intestinal, or isolated intestinal transplants were given to recipients. Anti-thymocyte globulin was used for induction in all recipients, who then took tacrolimus and steroids for approximately 3 years. Overall study findings and caveats: Some patients had graft-donor T cell macrochimerism. In their allografts, the ratios of graft-versus-host to host-versus-graft T cell clones were high. Early HvG declines after transplant were associated with peak circulating GvH clone levels.

Assay: immunoSEQ multiplex PCR; the TCRdb copy retains only in-frame clones and omits some. The sample contains about 45,000 clones, 75% to 95% of which appear only once. The TCR was taken from a human patient who received an intestinal transplant, so some T cells may come from the graft donor. The sequencing used PBMCs, collected 524 days after transplant. The chain employs TRBV15 and TRBJ2-3, with 8 bases that match TRBD2. The CDR3 DNA reads as TGTGCCACCAGCAGGCACTCCGGGACTAGAGCAGATACGCAGTATTTT. This translates into CATSRHSGTRADTQYF.